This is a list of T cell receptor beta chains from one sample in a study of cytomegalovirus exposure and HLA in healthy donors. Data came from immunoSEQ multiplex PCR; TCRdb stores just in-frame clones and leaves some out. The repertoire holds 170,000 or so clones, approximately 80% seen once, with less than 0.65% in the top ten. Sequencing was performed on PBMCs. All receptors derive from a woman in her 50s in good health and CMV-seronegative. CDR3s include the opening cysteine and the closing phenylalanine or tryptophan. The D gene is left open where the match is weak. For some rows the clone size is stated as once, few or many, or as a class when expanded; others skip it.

cdr3_aa: CASSARDGRASYEQYF; cdr3_nt: TGTGCCAGCAGCGCGCGGGACGGGCGGGCCTCCTACGAGCAGTACTTC; v_call: TRBV9; d_call: -; j_call: TRBJ2-7; clone_size: -
cdr3_aa: CASRRVGSDSNQPQHF; cdr3_nt: TGCGCCAGCAGGCGCGTGGGGAGCGATAGCAATCAGCCCCAGCATTTT; v_call: TRBV4-1; d_call: -; j_call: TRBJ1-5; clone_size: few
cdr3_aa: CASSLDNRYEQYF; cdr3_nt: TGTGCCAGCAGCTTAGATAATAGATACGAGCAGTACTTC; v_call: TRBV11-2; d_call: -; j_call: TRBJ2-7; clone_size: -
cdr3_aa: CAMRRGGANEKLFF; cdr3_nt: TGTGCCATGAGGCGTGGAGGGGCGAATGAAAAACTGTTTTTT; v_call: TRBV5-4; d_call: -; j_call: TRBJ1-4; clone_size: -
cdr3_aa: CASSVSTGREQYF; cdr3_nt: TGTGCCAGCAGCGTAAGTACAGGGCGCGAGCAGTACTTC; v_call: TRBV9; d_call: -; j_call: TRBJ2-7; clone_size: -
cdr3_aa: CASPPGWQGLTEAFF; cdr3_nt: TGTGCCAGCCCGCCCGGATGGCAGGGGTTAACTGAAGCTTTCTTT; v_call: TRBV28; d_call: -; j_call: TRBJ1-1; clone_size: -
cdr3_aa: CASKGLLIGGYEQYF; cdr3_nt: TGTGCCAGCAAGGGGCTCCTTATAGGGGGCTACGAGCAGTACTTC; v_call: TRBV2; d_call: -; j_call: TRBJ2-7; clone_size: -
cdr3_aa: CASSQTSVGSYNEQFF; cdr3_nt: TGCGCCAGCAGCCAAACTAGCGTCGGCTCCTACAATGAGCAGTTCTTC; v_call: TRBV4-1; d_call: TRBD2; j_call: TRBJ2-1; clone_size: few
cdr3_aa: CASSLRESTQETQYF; cdr3_nt: TGCGCCAGCAGCTTGCGGGAGAGTACCCAAGAGACCCAGTACTTC; v_call: TRBV5-1; d_call: -; j_call: TRBJ2-5; clone_size: -
cdr3_aa: CASSGGLGLAGGNEQFF; cdr3_nt: TGTGCCAGCAGTGGGGGGCTCGGACTAGCGGGAGGGAATGAGCAGTTCTTC; v_call: TRBV9; d_call: TRBD2; j_call: TRBJ2-1; clone_size: once
cdr3_aa: CASSDGDRFPYEQYF; cdr3_nt: TGTGCCAGTAGCGATGGGGACAGATTCCCCTACGAGCAGTACTTC; v_call: TRBV19; d_call: TRBD1; j_call: TRBJ2-7; clone_size: few
cdr3_aa: CASSPIGQGYYGYTF; cdr3_nt: TGTGCCAGCAGTCCGATAGGACAGGGGTACTATGGCTACACCTTC; v_call: TRBV28; d_call: TRBD1; j_call: TRBJ1-2; clone_size: once
cdr3_aa: CASSLRTGTNTQYF; cdr3_nt: TGTGCCAGCAGCCTGAGGACTGGCACGAATACGCAGTATTTT; v_call: TRBV13; d_call: -; j_call: TRBJ2-3; clone_size: few
cdr3_aa: CASSLTTEYGYTF; cdr3_nt: TGTGCCAGCAGCTTGACCACAGAGTATGGCTACACCTTC; v_call: TRBV7-9; d_call: -; j_call: TRBJ1-2; clone_size: -
cdr3_aa: CASSRLRSGSRWGGPDTQYF; cdr3_nt: TGTGCCAGCAGTCGCCTACGGAGCGGGAGTCGTTGGGGTGGGCCGGATACGCAGTATTTT; v_call: TRBV27; d_call: TRBD2; j_call: TRBJ2-3; clone_size: few
cdr3_aa: CASSERNTEAFF; cdr3_nt: TGTGCCAGCAGCGAGAGGAACACTGAAGCTTTCTTT; v_call: TRBV5-4; d_call: -; j_call: TRBJ1-1; clone_size: -
cdr3_aa: CASSQSGTGGWLETQYF; cdr3_nt: TGTGCCAGCAGCCAAAGTGGGACGGGGGGTTGGTTGGAGACCCAGTACTTC; v_call: TRBV11-2; d_call: TRBD2; j_call: TRBJ2-5; clone_size: -
cdr3_aa: CASSSSPTSGRYYEQYF; cdr3_nt: TGTGCCAGCAGCTCCTCGCCCACTAGCGGGAGGTACTACGAGCAGTACTTC; v_call: TRBV7-9; d_call: TRBD2; j_call: TRBJ2-7; clone_size: -
cdr3_aa: CASTRTPGGYEQYF; cdr3_nt: TGTGCCAGCACTCGAACACCAGGAGGTTACGAGCAGTACTTC; v_call: TRBV28; d_call: -; j_call: TRBJ2-7; clone_size: few
cdr3_aa: CASSVGLVAGGSYEQYF; cdr3_nt: TGTGCCAGCAGCGTAGGCCTGGTAGCGGGAGGTTCCTACGAGCAGTACTTC; v_call: TRBV9; d_call: TRBD2; j_call: TRBJ2-7; clone_size: -
cdr3_aa: CSVADGPSGGNNEQFF; cdr3_nt: TGCAGCGTCGCCGACGGGCCTAGCGGGGGGAACAATGAGCAGTTCTTC; v_call: TRBV29-1; d_call: TRBD2; j_call: TRBJ2-1; clone_size: -